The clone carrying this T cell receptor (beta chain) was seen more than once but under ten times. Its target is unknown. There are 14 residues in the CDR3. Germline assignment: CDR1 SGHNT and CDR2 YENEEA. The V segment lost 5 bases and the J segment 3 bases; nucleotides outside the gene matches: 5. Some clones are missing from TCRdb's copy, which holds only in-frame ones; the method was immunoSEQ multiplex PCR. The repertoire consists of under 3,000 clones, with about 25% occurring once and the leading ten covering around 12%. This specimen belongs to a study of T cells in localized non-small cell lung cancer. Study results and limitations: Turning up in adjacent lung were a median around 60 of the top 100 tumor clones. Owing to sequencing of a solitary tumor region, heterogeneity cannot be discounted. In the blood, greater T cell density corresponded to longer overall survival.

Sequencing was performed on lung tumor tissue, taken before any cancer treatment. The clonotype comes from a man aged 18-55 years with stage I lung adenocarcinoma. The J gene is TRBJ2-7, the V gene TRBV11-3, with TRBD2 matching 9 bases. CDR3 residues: CASSQASGNYEQYF. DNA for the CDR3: TGTGCCAGCAGCCAAGCTAGCGGGAACTACGAGCAGTACTTC.